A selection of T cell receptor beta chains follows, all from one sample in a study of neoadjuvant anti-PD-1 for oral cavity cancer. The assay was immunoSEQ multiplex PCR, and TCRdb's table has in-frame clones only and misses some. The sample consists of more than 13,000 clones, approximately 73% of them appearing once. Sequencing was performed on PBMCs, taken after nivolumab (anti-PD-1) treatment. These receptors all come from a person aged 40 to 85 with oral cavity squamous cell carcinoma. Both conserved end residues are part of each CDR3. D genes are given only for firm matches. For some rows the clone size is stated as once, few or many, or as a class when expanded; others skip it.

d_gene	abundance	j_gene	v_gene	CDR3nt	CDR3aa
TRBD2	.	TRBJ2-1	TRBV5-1	TGCGCCAGCAGCGCTACTAGCGGCACTTACAATGAGCAGTTCTTC	CASSATSGTYNEQFF
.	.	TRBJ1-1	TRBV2	TGTGCCAGCAGTAGGGCCAGCCTAGGCACTGAAGCTTTCTTT	CASSRASLGTEAFF
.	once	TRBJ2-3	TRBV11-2	TGTGCCAGCGCGTCAGCCAATACGCAGTATTTT	CASASANTQYF
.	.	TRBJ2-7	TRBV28	TGTGCCAGCAGTTACAATAGCGAGTCATCCAGGGAGCAGTACTTC	CASSYNSESSREQYF
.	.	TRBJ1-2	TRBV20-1	TGCAGTGCCCTTGGAGACTATGGCTACACCTTC	CSALGDYGYTF
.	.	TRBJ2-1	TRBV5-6	TGTGCCAGCTCGATTAACAGGGGACTTTCTTTACCCCAGTTCTTC	CASSINRGLSLPQFF
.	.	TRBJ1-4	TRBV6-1	TGTGCCAGCGCCGTTAGTGAAAAACTGTTTTTT	CASAVSEKLFF
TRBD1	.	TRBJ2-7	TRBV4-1	TGCGCCAGCAGCCAACCACGGACAGGGCCCGAGCAGTACTTC	CASSQPRTGPEQYF
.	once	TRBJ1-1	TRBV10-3	TGTGCCATCAGTTCGGCCAGTAACACTGAAGCTTTCTTT	CAISSASNTEAFF
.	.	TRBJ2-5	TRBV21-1	TGTGCCAGGAGGGGGGACCAAGAGACCCAGTACTTC	CARRGDQETQYF